This T cell receptor beta chain was captured in a study of blood T cell repertoires in COVID-19. About the study: The United States, Italy and Spain supplied acute and convalescent COVID-19 samples. T cells, B-cell-depleted T cells, or PBMCs provided the cDNA or gDNA that served as material.

The protocol was immunoSEQ multiplex PCR, while the TCRdb copy is restricted to in-frame clones and leaves out a portion. The top ten hold more than 8.5% of the sample, which has approximately 210,000 clones, roughly 79% seen once. This clone was recorded a few times. The CDR3 has 19 residues. Germline V gene sequence: CDR1 LNHDA, CDR2 SQIVND (reference sequence). V lost 5 bases, J lost 1 base, and 18 bases stayed unmatched. This clonotype was sampled from a woman in her forties or fifties with acute COVID-19. The sequencing input was PBMCs or T cells enriched from blood (not recorded which). The chain uses TRBV19 and TRBJ1-1, with 8 positions matching TRBD1. The CDR3 sequence is CASSAVPGQVRRGNTEAFF. DNA for the CDR3: TGTGCCAGTAGTGCCGTCCCGGGACAGGTTCGGCGGGGGAACACTGAAGCTTTCTTT.